This TCR beta chain was captured by sequencing in a study of blood T cells in healthy people across ages. For the second PCR, which ran for roughly 7 to 11 cycles, a sample-barcoded 5' primer and a J-beta primer mix were used. Through a template-switch adaptor with 12 random nucleotides, each cDNA molecule received a tag. Every sample gave at least 3 million paired-end reads containing CDR3. TCRdb independently ran MiXCR on the 5' RACE reads; one entry per CDR3 protein. The sample consists of 1,500,000 or so distinct CDR3 sequences, under 55% of them appearing once. With regard to this clonotype: Its antigen remains unidentified.

Study-level findings and limits: Without sorted subsets, naive and antigen-experienced compartments could not be conclusively compared. One million T cells yielded diversity estimates that were considered underestimates.

Trimming took 3 bases from V and 13 from J; bases not matched to a gene: 12. This CDR3 comprises 14 residues. This sequence was found in a young woman in good health. The chain joins TRBV12-3 or TRBV12-4 to TRBJ2-1; TRBD2 matches 7 bases. What was sequenced was blood. CDR3 region: CASSLGLPEETQFF. CDR3 DNA: TGTGCCAGCAGTTTGGGACTACCTGAAGAGACCCAGTTCTTC.